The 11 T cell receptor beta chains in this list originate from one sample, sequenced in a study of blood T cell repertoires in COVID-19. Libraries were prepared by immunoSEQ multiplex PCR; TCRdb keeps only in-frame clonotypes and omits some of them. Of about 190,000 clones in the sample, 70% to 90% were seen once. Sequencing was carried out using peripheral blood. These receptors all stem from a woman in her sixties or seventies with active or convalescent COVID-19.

The CDR3 spells CASGGSLAEQFF. DNA of the CDR3: TGTGCCAGCGGCGGGTCGCTAGCCGAGCAGTTCTTC. This chain uses TRBV28 with TRBJ2-1, with a possible D match to TRBD2 (5 bases). The germline V gene encodes CDR1 MDHEN and CDR2 SYDVKM. The CDR3 length is 12 residues. Trimming shortened V by 8 bases and J by 10 bases, and 15 bases separated the two germline ends.

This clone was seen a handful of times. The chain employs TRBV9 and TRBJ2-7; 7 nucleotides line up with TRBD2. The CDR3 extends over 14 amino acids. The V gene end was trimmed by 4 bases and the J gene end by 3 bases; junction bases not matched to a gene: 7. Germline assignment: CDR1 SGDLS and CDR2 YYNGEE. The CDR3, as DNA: TGTGCCAGCAGCCCCACCGGGACTAACTACGAGCAGTACTTC. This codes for CASSPTGTNYEQYF.

This CDR3 reads CASSSTGGGNEQFF. The CDR3 nucleotides are TGTGCCAGCAGCTCGACGGGAGGGGGGAATGAGCAGTTCTTC. This chain joins TRBV5-4 and TRBJ2-1; TRBD2 agrees at 8 bases. V lost 3 bases, J lost 7 bases, and 6 bases stayed unmatched. The length of the CDR3 is 14 residues. Germline loops: CDR1 SGHNT, CDR2 YYREEE (reference sequence).

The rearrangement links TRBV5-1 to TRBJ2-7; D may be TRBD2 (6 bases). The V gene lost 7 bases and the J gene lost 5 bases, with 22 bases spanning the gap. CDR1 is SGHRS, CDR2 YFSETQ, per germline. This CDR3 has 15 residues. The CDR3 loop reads CASGTGTGTFDEQYF. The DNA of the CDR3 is TGCGCCAGCGGGACCGGAACCGGGACTTTCGACGAGCAGTACTTC.

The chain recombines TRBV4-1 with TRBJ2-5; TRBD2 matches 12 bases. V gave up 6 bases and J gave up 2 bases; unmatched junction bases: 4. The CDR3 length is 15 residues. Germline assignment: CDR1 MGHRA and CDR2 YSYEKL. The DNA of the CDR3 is TGCGCCAGCAGTCGGACTAGCGGGGAACAAGAGACCCAGTACTTC. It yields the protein CASSRTSGEQETQYF.

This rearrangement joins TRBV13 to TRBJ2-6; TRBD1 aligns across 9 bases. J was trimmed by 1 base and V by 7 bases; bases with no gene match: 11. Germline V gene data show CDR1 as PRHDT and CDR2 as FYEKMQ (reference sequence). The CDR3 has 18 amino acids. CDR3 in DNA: TGTGCCAGCACTACCCCACGTGGGACAGGGTCTGGGGCCAACGTCCTGACTTTC. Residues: CASTTPRGTGSGANVLTF.

The CDR3 protein is CASSLGMTGPMSYEQYF. DNA for the CDR3: TGCGCCAGCAGCTTGGGGATGACAGGCCCTATGTCCTACGAGCAGTACTTC. The V call is TRBV5-1, the J call TRBJ2-7, with D maybe TRBD1 (6 bases). Looked up from germline, CDR1 is SGHRS and CDR2 is YFSETQ. Trimming took 0 bases from V and 1 from J, leaving 17 bases between them. The CDR3 is 17 amino acids.

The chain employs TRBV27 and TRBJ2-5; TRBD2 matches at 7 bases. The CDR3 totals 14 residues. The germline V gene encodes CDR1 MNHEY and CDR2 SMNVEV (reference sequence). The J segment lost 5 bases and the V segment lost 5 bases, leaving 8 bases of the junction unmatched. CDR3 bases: TGTGCCAGCAGTCCCAACAAGGGAGGGGAGACCCAGTACTTC. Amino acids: CASSPNKGGETQYF.

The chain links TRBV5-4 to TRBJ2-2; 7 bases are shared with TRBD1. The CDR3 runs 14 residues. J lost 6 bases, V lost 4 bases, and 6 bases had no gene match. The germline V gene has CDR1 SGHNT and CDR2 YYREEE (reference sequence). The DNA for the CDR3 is TGTGCCAGCAGCCCCCGAGGGGGCTCCGGGGAGCTGTTTTTT. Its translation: CASSPRGGSGELFF.

The CDR3 sequence is CASSQETNTGKLFF. CDR3 nucleotide sequence: TGTGCCAGCAGCCAAGAAACCAACACAGGGAAACTGTTTTTT. The V call is TRBV4-2, the J call TRBJ1-4; weak D call: TRBD1 (6 bases). The CDR3 spans 14 residues. V lost 0 bases and J 11 bases, leaving 13 bases between the germline ends. Germline V gene sequence: CDR1 LGHNA, CDR2 YNFKEQ.

The CDR3: CASSRGAGVPGETQYF. The CDR3, as DNA: TGTGCCAGCAGCCGAGGGGCGGGAGTACCGGGAGAGACCCAGTACTTC. The chain recombines TRBV11-2 with TRBJ2-5, with 7 bases fitting TRBD2. In germline, CDR1 is SGHAT, CDR2 FQNNGV. The CDR3 runs 16 residues. V lost 5 bases to trimming and J lost 4 bases; unmatched junction nucleotides: 13.